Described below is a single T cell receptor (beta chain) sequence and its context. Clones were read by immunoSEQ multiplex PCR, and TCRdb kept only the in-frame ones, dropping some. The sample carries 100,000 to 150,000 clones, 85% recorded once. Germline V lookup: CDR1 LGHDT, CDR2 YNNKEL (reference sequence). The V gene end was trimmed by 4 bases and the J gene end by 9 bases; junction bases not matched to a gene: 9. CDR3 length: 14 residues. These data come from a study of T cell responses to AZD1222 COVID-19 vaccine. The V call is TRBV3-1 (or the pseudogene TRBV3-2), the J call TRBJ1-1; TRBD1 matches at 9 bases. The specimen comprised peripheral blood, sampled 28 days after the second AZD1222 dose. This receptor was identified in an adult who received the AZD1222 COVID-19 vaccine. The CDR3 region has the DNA TGTGCCAGCAGCCCCTCCGGGACAGGGACGAAAGCTTTCTTT. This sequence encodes CASSPSGTGTKAFF.